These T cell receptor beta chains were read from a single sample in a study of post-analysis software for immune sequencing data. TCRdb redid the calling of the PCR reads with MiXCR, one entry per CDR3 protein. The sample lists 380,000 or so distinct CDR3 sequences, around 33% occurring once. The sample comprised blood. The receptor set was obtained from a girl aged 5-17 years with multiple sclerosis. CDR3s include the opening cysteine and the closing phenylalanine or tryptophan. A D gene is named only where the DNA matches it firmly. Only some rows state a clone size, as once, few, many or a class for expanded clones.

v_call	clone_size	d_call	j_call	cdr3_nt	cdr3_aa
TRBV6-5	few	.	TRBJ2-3	TGTGCCAGCAGTTACATTAGCGGTGCGGATACGCAGTATTTT	CASSYISGADTQYF
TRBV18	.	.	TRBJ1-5	TGTGCCAGCTCACCGAACGAGGCCAGCCCACTAAATCAGCCCCAGCATTTT	CASSPNEASPLNQPQHF
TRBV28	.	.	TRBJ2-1	TGTGCCAGCAGTCCCACTGCAACAGGGAACAATGAGCAGTTCTTC	CASSPTATGNNEQFF
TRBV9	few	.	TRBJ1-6	TGTGCCAGCAGCGTCTCCGGGACCGGGAGTAATTCACCCCTCCACTTT	CASSVSGTGSNSPLHF
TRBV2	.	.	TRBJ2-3	TGTGCCAGCAGTGTAAATGGACGGTCTAACACAGATACGCAGTATTTT	CASSVNGRSNTDTQYF
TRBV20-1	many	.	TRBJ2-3	TGCAGTGCTAGAGATCCCGCAGTGAACACAGATACGCAGTATTTT	CSARDPAVNTDTQYF
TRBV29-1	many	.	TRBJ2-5	TGCAGCGTTGTCGGTCGGCAAGAGACCCAGTACTTC	CSVVGRQETQYF
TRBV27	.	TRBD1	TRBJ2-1	TGTGCCAGCAGTAAGACAGGGAATGAGCAGTTCTTC	CASSKTGNEQFF
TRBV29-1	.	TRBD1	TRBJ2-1	TGCAGCGTTCGACAGGGTTCCTACAATGAGCAGTTCTTC	CSVRQGSYNEQFF
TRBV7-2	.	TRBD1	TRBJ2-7	TGTGCCAGCAGCCCAAGACAGGGGGCGACCTACGAGCAGTACTTC	CASSPRQGATYEQYF
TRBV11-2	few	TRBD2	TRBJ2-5	TGTGCCAGCAGCAACCCGGGACTAGCTCCTTACTTC	CASSNPGLAPYF
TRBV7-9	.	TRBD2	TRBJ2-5	TGTGCCAGCAGCTTTTTGGCGGGGGAATCCCCCGGAGAGACCCAGTACTTC	CASSFLAGESPGETQYF
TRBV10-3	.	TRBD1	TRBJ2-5	TGTGCCATCAGTGAGTCGGGACAGGGAGAGACCCAGTACTTC	CAISESGQGETQYF
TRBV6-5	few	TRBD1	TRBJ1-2	TGTGCCAGCAGGACAGGGTCCTATGGCTACACCTTC	CASRTGSYGYTF
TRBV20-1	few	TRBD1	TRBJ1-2	TGCAGTGCTAGCCCGGGACAGACAAACTATGGCTACACCTTC	CSASPGQTNYGYTF
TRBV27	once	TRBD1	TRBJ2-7	TGTGCCAGCAGTTCTGACGGGACAGGGGGCCGGCGCGAGCAGTACTTC	CASSSDGTGGRREQYF
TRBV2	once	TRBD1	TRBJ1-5	TGTGCCAGCAGTGAAAGAGAGACAGGGAGTTTCCAGCCCCAGCATTTT	CASSERETGSFQPQHF
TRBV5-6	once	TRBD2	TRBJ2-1	TGTGCCAGCAGCTTGGGCGGGGGTTCCAACAATGAGCAGTTCTTC	CASSLGGGSNNEQFF
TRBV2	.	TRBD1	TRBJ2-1	TGTGCCAGCAGTGTTCCTGCAGGGGGTCTCCACAATGAGCAGTTCTTC	CASSVPAGGLHNEQFF
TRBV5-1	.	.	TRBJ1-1	TGCGCCAGCAGCTTGACCCCTAGGGTGAACACTGAAGCTTTCTTT	CASSLTPRVNTEAFF
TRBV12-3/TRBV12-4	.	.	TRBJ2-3	TGTGCCAGCAGATCACAGGGGGGGACAGATACGCAGTATTTT	CASRSQGGTDTQYF
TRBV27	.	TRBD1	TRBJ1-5	TGTGCCAGCAGGGACAGGGAGATTCAGCCCCAGCATTTT	CASRDREIQPQHF
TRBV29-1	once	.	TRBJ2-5	TGCAGCGTTCGTAGGCTTGCCGGGGGCGGAGAGGCCCAGTACTTC	CSVRRLAGGGEAQYF
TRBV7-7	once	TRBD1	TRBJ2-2	TGTGCTAGCAGCGTCGGGACAGGGCGCACCGGGGAGCTGTTTTTT	CASSVGTGRTGELFF
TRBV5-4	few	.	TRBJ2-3	TGTGCCAGCAGCTTCTGGGCAGATACGCAGTATTTT	CASSFWADTQYF
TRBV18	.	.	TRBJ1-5	TGTGCCAGCTCACCATTTTCCAGTAATAGCAATCAGCCCCAGCATTTT	CASSPFSSNSNQPQHF
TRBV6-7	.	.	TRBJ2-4	TGTGCCAGCAGTTACTCGAGGTGGGATAAGGCCAAAAACATTCAGTACTTC	CASSYSRWDKAKNIQYF
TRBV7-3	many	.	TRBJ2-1	TGTGCCAGCAGCTCCGGGGAGGGGGCGCGGCAGTTCTTC	CASSSGEGARQFF
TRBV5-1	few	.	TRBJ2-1	TGCGCCAGCAGCCCCGGGACTGGGAGCTCCTACAATGAGCAGTTCTTC	CASSPGTGSSYNEQFF
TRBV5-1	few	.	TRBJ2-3	TGCGCCAGCAGCTTCATCAGACAGGGAGGAGTGGATACGCAGTATTTT	CASSFIRQGGVDTQYF
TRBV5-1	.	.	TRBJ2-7	TGCGCCAGCAGCCCCCGTCCGCCGGGGGTAAGCTCCTACGAGCAGTACTTC	CASSPRPPGVSSYEQYF
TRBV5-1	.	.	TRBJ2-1	TGCGCCAGCAGCCCCCGCGGGCAGAATGAGCAGTTCTTC	CASSPRGQNEQFF
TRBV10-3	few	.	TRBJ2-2	TGTGCCATCAGTGTCTTGGACGGCACCGGGGAGCTGTTTTTT	CAISVLDGTGELFF
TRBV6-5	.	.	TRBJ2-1	TGTGCCAGCAGTGCTAACAGATACAATGAGCAGTTCTTC	CASSANRYNEQFF
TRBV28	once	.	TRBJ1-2	TGTGCCAGCAGTTTTTGGAACTCCAGACTCTATGGCTACACCTTC	CASSFWNSRLYGYTF
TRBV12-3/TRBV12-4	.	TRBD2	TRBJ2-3	TGTGCCAGCAGTCTTAGCGGGGGGGCGTCGGATACGCAGTATTTT	CASSLSGGASDTQYF
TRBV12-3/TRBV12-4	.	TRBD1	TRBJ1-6	TGTGCCAGCAGTCCTGACAGGGTAGGCTCACCCCTCCACTTT	CASSPDRVGSPLHF
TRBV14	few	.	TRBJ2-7	TGTGCCAGCAGCCAAGTGGGATTTCACGACGAGCAGTACTTC	CASSQVGFHDEQYF
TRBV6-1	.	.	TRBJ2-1	TGTGCCAGCCTACTTGGAGGGGCAGATTACAATGAGCAGTTCTTC	CASLLGGADYNEQFF
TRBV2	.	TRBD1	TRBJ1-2	TGTGCCAGCAGATTAACCTTGGGACAGGGGAAGGGCCTTGGCTACACCTTC	CASRLTLGQGKGLGYTF
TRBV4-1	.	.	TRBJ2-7	TGCGCCAGCAGCCACCTGGTCAACTACGAGCAGTACTTC	CASSHLVNYEQYF
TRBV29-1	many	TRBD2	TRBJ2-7	TGCAGCGTCTCCACGGGGGGAGACGAGCAGTACTTC	CSVSTGGDEQYF
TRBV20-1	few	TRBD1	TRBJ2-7	TGCAGTGCTAGAGATGAGGCAGGGGGTTACGAGCAGTACTTC	CSARDEAGGYEQYF
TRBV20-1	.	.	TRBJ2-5	TGCAGTGCTATTTACGAGGGGCGGGAGACCCAGTACTTC	CSAIYEGRETQYF
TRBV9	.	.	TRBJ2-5	TGTGCCAGCAGCGCCGGAAGGCAAGAGACCCAGTACTTC	CASSAGRQETQYF